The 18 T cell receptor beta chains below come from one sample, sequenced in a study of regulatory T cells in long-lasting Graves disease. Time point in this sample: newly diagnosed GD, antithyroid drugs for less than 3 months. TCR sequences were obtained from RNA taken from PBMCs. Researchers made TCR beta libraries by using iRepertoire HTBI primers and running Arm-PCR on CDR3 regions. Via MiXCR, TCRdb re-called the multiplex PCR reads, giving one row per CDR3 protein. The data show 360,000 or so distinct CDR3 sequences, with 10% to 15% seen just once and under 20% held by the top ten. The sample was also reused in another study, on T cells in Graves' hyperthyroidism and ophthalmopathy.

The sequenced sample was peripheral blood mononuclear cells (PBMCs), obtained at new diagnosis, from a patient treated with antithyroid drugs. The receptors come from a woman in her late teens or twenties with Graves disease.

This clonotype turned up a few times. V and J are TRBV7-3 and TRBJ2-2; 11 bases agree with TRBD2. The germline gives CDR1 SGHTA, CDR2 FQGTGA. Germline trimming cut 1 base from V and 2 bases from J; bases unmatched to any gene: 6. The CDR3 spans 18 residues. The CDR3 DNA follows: TGTGCCAGCAGCTTAATCCCTAGCGGGGGGCTTAACACCGGGGAGCTGTTTTTT. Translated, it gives CASSLIPSGGLNTGELFF.

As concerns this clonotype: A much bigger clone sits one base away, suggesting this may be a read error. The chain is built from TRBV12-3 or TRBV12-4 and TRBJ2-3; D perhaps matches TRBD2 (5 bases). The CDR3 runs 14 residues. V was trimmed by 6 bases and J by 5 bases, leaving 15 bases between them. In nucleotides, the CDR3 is TGTGCCAGCAGGAAAGTGGGAGTAAGAGATACGCAGTATTTT. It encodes CASRKVGVRDTQYF.

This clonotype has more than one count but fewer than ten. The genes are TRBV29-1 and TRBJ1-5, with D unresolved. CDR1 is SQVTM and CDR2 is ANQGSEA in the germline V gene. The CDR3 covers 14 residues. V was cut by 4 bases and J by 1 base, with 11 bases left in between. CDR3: CSVVEGSSNQPQHF. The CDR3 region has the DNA TGCAGCGTTGTGGAGGGTTCGAGCAATCAGCCCCAGCATTTT. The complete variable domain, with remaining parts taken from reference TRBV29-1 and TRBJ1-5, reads SAVISQKPSRDICQRGTSLTIQCQVDSQVTMMFWYRQQPGQSLTLIATANQGSEATYESGFVIDKFPISRPNLTFSTLTVSNMSPEDSSIYLCSVVEGSSNQPQHFGDGTRLSIL.

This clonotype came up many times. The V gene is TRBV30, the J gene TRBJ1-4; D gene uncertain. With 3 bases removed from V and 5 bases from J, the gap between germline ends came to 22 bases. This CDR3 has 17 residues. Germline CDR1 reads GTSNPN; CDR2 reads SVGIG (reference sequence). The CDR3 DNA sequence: TGTGCCTGGAGCCCTATCGACGGAGTACAGAGAAATGAAAAACTGTTTTTT. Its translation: CAWSPIDGVQRNEKLFF.

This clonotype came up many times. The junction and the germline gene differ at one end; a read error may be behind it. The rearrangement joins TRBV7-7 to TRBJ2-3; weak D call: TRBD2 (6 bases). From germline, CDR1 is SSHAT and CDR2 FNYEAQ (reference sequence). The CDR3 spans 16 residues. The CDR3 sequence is CASSLGTSLSTDTQYF. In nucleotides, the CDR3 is TGTGCTAGCAGCTTAGGGACTTCACTCTCCACAGATACGCAGTATTTT.

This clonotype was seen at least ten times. CDR3 in DNA: TGTGCCAGCAGCTCGCCAGGGTTTGCCAGTAACACTGAAGCTTTCTTT. It specifies CASSSPGFASNTEAFF. The V and J genes are TRBV11-2 and TRBJ1-1, with a possible D match to TRBD1 (5 bases). This CDR3 comprises 16 residues. The germline V and J ends were trimmed by 4 bases and 2 bases, with 17 bases remaining between them. The V gene's germline CDR1 is SGHAT and CDR2 FQNNGV.

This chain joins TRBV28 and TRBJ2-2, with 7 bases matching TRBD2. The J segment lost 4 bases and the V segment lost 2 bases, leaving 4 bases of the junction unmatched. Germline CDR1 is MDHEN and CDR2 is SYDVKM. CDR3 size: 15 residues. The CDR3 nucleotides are TGTGCCAGCAGTTTAGCGGGGAGGGGCACCGGGGAGCTGTTTTTT. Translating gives CASSLAGRGTGELFF.

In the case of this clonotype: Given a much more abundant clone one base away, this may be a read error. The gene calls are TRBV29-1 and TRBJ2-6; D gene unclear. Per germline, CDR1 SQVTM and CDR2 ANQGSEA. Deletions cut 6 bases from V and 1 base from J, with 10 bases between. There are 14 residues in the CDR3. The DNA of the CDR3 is TGCAGCGTGAAGGACGGGTCTGGGGCCAACGTCCTGACTTTC. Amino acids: CSVKDGSGANVLTF.

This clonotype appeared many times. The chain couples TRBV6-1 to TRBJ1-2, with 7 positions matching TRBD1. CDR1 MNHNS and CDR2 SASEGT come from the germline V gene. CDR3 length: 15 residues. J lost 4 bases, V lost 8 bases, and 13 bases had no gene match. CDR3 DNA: TGTGCCAGCGGAGGCAGGGGGACGGCTGGCTATGGCTACACCTTC. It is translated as CASGGRGTAGYGYTF.

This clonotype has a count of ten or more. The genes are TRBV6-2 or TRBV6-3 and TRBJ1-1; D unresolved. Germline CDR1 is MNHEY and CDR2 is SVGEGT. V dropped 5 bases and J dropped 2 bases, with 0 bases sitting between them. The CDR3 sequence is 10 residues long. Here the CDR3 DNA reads TGTGCCAGCAGTAACACTGAAGCTTTCTTT. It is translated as CASSNTEAFF.

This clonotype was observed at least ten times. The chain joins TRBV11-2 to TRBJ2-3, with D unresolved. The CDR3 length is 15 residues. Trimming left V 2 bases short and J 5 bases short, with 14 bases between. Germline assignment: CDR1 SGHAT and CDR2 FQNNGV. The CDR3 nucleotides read TGTGCCAGCAGCTTATTCGCCGGTAGGAGAGATACGCAGTATTTT. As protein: CASSLFAGRRDTQYF.

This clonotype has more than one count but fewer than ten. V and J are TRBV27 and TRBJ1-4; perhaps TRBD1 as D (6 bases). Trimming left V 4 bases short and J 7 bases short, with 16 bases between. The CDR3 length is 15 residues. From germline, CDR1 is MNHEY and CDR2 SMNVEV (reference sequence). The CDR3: CASSSQGTVGEKLFF. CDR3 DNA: TGTGCCAGCAGTTCACAGGGAACGGTGGGTGAAAAACTGTTTTTT.

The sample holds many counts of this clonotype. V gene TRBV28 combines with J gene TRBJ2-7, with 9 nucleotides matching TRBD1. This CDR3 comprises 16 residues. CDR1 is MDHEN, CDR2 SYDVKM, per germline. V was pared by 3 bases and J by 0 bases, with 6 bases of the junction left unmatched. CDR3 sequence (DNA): TGTGCCAGCAGTTTTGGGTCACAGGGGGCCTCCTACGAGCAGTACTTC. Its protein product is CASSFGSQGASYEQYF.

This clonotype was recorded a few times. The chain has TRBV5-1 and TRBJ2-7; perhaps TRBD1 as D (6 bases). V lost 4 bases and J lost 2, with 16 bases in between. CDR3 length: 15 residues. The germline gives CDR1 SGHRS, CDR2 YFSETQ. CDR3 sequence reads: CASSAPGQLPYEQYF. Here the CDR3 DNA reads TGCGCCAGCAGCGCGCCGGGACAACTTCCCTACGAGCAGTACTTC.

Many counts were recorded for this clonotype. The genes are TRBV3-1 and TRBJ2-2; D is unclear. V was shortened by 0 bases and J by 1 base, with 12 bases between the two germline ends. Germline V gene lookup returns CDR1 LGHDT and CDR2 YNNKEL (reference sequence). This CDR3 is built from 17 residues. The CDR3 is CASSQDFWIKNTGELFF. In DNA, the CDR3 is TGTGCCAGCAGCCAAGACTTCTGGATTAAGAACACCGGGGAGCTGTTTTTT.

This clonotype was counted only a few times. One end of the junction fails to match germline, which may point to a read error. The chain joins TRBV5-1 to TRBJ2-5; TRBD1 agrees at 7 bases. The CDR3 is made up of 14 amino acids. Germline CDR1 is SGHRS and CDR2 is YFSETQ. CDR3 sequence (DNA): TGTGCCAGCAGCTTGGCCGGGACAGAAGAGACCCAGTACTTC. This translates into CASSLAGTEETQYF.

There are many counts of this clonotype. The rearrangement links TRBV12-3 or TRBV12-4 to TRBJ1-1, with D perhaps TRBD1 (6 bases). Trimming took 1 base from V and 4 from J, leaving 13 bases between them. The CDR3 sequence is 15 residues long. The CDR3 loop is CASSLEGGRGTEAFF. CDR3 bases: TGTGCCAGCAGTTTAGAGGGGGGACGAGGCACTGAAGCTTTCTTT.

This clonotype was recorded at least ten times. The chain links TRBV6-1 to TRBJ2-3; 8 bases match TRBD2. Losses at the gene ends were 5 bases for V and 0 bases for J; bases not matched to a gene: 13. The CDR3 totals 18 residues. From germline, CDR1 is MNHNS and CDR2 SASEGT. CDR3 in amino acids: CASSPIPGGTWSTDTQYF. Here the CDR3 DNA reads TGTGCCAGCAGTCCGATCCCGGGGGGGACGTGGAGCACAGATACGCAGTATTTT.